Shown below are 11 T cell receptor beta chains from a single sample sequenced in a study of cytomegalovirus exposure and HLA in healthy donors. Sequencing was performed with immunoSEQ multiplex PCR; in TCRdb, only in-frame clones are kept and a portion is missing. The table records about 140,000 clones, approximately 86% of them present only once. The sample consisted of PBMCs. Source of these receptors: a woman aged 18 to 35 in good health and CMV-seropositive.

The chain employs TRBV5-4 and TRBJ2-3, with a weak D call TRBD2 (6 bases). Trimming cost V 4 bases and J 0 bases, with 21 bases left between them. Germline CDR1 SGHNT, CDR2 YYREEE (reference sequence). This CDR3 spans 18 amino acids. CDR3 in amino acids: CASSKTIGAGRSTDTQYF. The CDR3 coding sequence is TGTGCCAGCAGCAAGACCATTGGCGCTGGGAGGAGCACAGATACGCAGTATTTT. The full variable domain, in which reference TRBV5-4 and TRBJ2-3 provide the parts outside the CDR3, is ETGVTQSPTHLIKTRGQQVTLRCSSQSGHNTVSWYQQALGQGPQFIFQYYREEENGRGNFPPRFSGLQFPNYSSELNVNALELDDSALYLCASSKTIGAGRSTDTQYFGPGTRLTVL.

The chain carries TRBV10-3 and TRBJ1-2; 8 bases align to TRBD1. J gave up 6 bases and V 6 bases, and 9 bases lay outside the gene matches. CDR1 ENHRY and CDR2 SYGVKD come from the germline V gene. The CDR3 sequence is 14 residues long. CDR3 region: CAISPGQVLDGYTF. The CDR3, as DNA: TGTGCCATCAGCCCGGGACAGGTCCTTGATGGCTACACCTTC.

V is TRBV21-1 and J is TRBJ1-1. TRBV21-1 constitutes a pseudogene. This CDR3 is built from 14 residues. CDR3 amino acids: CASSTPRAGSEAFF. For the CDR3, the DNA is TGTGCCAGCAGCACCCCTAGGGCGGGCTCTGAAGCTTTCTTT.

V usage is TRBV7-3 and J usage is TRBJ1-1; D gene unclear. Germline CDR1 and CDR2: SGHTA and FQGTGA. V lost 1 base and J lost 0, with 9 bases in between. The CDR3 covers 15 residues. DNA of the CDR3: TGTGCCAGCAGCTTAATGCCCGACATGAACACTGAAGCTTTCTTT. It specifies CASSLMPDMNTEAFF.

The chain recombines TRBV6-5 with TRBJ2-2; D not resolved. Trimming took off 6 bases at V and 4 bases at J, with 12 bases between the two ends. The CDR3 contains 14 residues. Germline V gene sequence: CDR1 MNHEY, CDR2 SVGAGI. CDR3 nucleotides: TGTGCCAGCAGCCTCGTTCCTCCCACCGGGGAGCTGTTTTTT. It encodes CASSLVPPTGELFF.

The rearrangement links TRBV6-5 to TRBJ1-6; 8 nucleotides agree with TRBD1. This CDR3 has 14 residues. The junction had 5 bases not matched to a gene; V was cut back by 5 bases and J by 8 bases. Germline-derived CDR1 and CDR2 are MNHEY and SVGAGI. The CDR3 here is CASSPRGLYSPLHF. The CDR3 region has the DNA TGTGCCAGCAGTCCCAGGGGGCTATATTCACCCCTCCACTTT.

The CDR3, as DNA: TGTGCCAGCAGTTTATCCGGGACAGGGAATGAAAAACTGTTTTTT. Translating it yields CASSLSGTGNEKLFF. The rearrangement joins TRBV28 to TRBJ1-4; TRBD1 agrees at 9 bases. Germline trimming cut 1 base from V and 5 bases from J; bases unmatched to any gene: 2. This CDR3 is 15 amino acids long. The germline V gene has CDR1 MDHEN and CDR2 SYDVKM.

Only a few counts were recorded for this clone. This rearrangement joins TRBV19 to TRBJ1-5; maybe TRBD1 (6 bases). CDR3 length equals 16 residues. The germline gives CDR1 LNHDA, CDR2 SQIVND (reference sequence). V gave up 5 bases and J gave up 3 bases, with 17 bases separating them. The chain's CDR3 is CASSFQGGRLNQPQHF. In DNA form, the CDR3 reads TGTGCCAGTAGTTTCCAAGGGGGACGGCTCAATCAGCCCCAGCATTTT. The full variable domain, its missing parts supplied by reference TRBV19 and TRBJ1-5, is DGGITQSPKYLFRKEGQNVTLSCEQNLNHDAMYWYRQDPGQGLRLIYYSQIVNDFQKGDIAEGYSVSREKKESFPLTVTSAQKNPTAFYLCASSFQGGRLNQPQHFGDGTRLSIL.

The CDR3 region has the DNA TGCGCCAGCAGCACGACAGCAAGCTCTGGAAACACCATATATTTT. It yields the protein CASSTTASSGNTIYF. This chain uses TRBV5-1 with TRBJ1-3, with TRBD1 as a possible D gene (5 bases). CDR1 is SGHRS, CDR2 YFSETQ, per germline. Trimming removed 4 bases at V and 0 bases at J, with 11 bases between. The length of the CDR3 is 15 residues.

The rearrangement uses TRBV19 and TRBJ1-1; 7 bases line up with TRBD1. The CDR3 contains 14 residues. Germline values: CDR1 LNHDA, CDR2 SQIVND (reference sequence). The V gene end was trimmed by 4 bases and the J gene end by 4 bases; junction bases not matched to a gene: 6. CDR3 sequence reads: CASSSTTGTTEAFF. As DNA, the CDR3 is TGTGCCAGTAGTAGTACGACAGGGACCACTGAAGCTTTCTTT.

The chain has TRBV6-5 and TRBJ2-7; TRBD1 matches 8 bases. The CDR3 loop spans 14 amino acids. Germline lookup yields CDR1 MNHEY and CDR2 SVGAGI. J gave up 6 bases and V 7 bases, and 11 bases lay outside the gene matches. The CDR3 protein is CASTPATGVREQYF. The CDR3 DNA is TGTGCCAGCACCCCCGCGACAGGGGTACGCGAGCAGTACTTC.